Below, 14 T cell receptor beta chains from the same sample are listed, as sequenced in a study of shared clonotypes between healthy human individuals (dated by TCRdb to about 2020). Library preparation used the immunoSEQ multiplex PCR assay. The source is immuneACCESS, and TCRdb retained only in-frame sequences with V and J called. Part of the clones is not carried over; for the studies checked, unresolved V genes explain less than half of this, and the remainder is unexplained. The sample includes 200,000 to 250,000 clones, with 50% to 80% observed a single time. The ten largest account for more than 9.5% of the sample. Material for sequencing was memory CD4+ T cells sorted from blood. The cell subset or site label here, explained by the study, means: CD45RA-negative fraction. The receptors stem from a man aged 30-40 years in good health.

The chain is built from TRBV28 and TRBJ2-3, with D perhaps TRBD1 (5 bases). Trimming left V 6 bases short and J 2 bases short, with 12 bases between. CDR1 and CDR2 from the germline V gene are MDHEN and SYDVKM. The CDR3 length is 14 residues. DNA for the CDR3: TGTGCCAGCAGACCACAGGACAACACAGATACGCAGTATTTT. It translates to CASRPQDNTDTQYF.

This clone was recorded a few times. This chain uses TRBV5-4 with TRBJ1-5; 8 bases agree with TRBD1. CDR3 length: 15 amino acids. CDR1 is SGHNT, CDR2 YYREEE, per germline (reference sequence). After removal of 3 bases from V and 6 bases from J, the junction contained 8 bases not matched to a gene. Written as DNA, the CDR3 is TGTGCCAGCAGCTGTAGACAGGGGTTGAGTCAGCCCCAGCATTTT. Amino acids: CASSCRQGLSQPQHF.

This clone was seen more than once but under ten times. The chain couples TRBV5-4 to TRBJ1-2; possibly TRBD1 for D (5 bases). The CDR3 is 15 amino acids. V lost 0 bases and J 6 bases, leaving 15 bases between the germline ends. Germline CDR1 is SGHNT and CDR2 is YYREEE (reference sequence). The CDR3 protein is CASSLARDGQHGYTF. CDR3 sequence (DNA): TGTGCCAGCAGCTTGGCCAGGGACGGTCAGCATGGCTACACCTTC.

This clone was picked up a small number of times. This chain uses TRBV19 with TRBJ2-3; possible D gene TRBD1, 5 bases. Per the germline V gene, CDR1 is LNHDA and CDR2 is SQIVND (reference sequence). The V end was cut by 2 bases, the J end by 1 base, with 10 bases between. The CDR3 sequence is 15 residues long. The CDR3 sequence: CASSIRQIGTDTQYF. The CDR3 DNA reads TGTGCCAGTAGTATACGACAGATAGGCACAGATACGCAGTATTTT.

The V and J genes are TRBV6-5 and TRBJ1-5, with D possibly matching TRBD1 (6 bases). CDR1 is MNHEY and CDR2 is SVGAGI in the germline V gene. This CDR3 spans 14 amino acids. V lost 5 bases and J lost 7, with 15 bases in between. The CDR3 loop reads CASSIGQGRQPQHF. The CDR3 DNA follows: TGTGCCAGCAGTATTGGGCAGGGGAGACAGCCCCAGCATTTT.

V usage is TRBV28 and J usage is TRBJ2-2; D unresolved. The germline CDR1 and CDR2 sequences are MDHEN and SYDVKM. V lost 5 bases, J lost 5 bases, and 15 bases lay in between. The CDR3 is made up of 15 amino acids. Here the CDR3 DNA reads TGTGCCAGCAGTACTCCGGAAACGGGTACCGGGGAGCTGTTTTTT. Amino acids: CASSTPETGTGELFF.

The chain recombines TRBV7-9 with TRBJ2-1, with D uncertain. Deletions cut 2 bases from V and 3 bases from J, with 14 bases between. CDR3 length equals 16 residues. CDR1 SEHNR and CDR2 FQNEAQ come from the germline V gene (reference sequence). This chain's CDR3 is CASSLSQERFYNEQFF. The CDR3 DNA is TGTGCCAGCAGCTTAAGTCAGGAGAGGTTCTACAATGAGCAGTTCTTC.

The V gene is TRBV19, the J gene TRBJ2-4; D possibly uses TRBD1 or TRBD2 (5 bases each). Trimming removed 3 bases at V and 6 bases at J, with 9 bases between. Germline assignment: CDR1 LNHDA and CDR2 SQIVND (reference sequence). This CDR3 region has 13 residues. Here the CDR3 DNA reads TGTGCCAGTAGTATGGGGGACGTAAACATTCAGTACTTC. It yields the protein CASSMGDVNIQYF.

In the case of this clone: A far larger clone is off by one base, so a read error is likely. The identical CDR3 is also encoded by other nucleotide sequences in the sample. The rearrangement links TRBV18 to TRBJ2-3, with D unresolved. The germline CDR1 and CDR2 sequences are KGHSH and LQKENI. The CDR3 is 12 residues long. Trimming cost V 6 bases and J 0 bases, with 4 bases left between them. The CDR3 nucleotides are TGTGCCAGCTCCCTCAGCACAGATACGCAGTATTTT. Its translation is CASSLSTDTQYF.

The CDR3 region is CASLEGPGANVLTF. DNA for the CDR3: TGCGCCAGTTTAGAGGGCCCTGGGGCCAACGTCCTGACTTTC. This chain connects TRBV5-1 to TRBJ2-6; TRBD2 is a possible D gene (5 bases). The germline V gene has CDR1 SGHRS and CDR2 YFSETQ. V dropped 8 bases and J dropped 2 bases, with 11 bases sitting between them. The CDR3 runs to 14 residues. The entire variable domain, with the rest obtained from reference TRBV5-1 and TRBJ2-6, is as follows: KAGVTQTPRYLIKTRGQQVTLSCSPISGHRSVSWYQQTPGQGLQFLFEYFSETQRNKGNFPGRFSGRQFSNSRSEMNVSTLELGDSALYLCASLEGPGANVLTFGAGSRLTVL.

The chain has TRBV10-2 and TRBJ2-5, with D perhaps matching TRBD2 (6 bases). Germline V lookup: CDR1 WSHSY, CDR2 SAAADI. This CDR3 region has 16 residues. Trimming removed 0 bases at V and 4 bases at J, with 15 bases between. The CDR3 reads CASSESVGGSGETQYF. In DNA, the CDR3 is TGCGCCAGCAGTGAGTCGGTGGGGGGTAGCGGAGAGACCCAGTACTTC.

The V and J genes are TRBV5-6 and TRBJ1-5; D uncertain. CDR3 length: 15 residues. V was shortened by 3 bases and J by 3 bases, with 13 bases between the two germline ends. Germline V gene data show CDR1 as SGHDT and CDR2 as YYEEEE. CDR3 sequence (DNA): TGTGCCAGCAGCTCCGGGATGCGGGACAATCAGCCCCAGCATTTT. As protein: CASSSGMRDNQPQHF.

The chain combines TRBV6-5 with TRBJ1-2; no definite D call. This CDR3 contains 16 residues. Between the trimmed V and J ends, which lost 5 bases and 2 bases, there was a span of 18 bases. Germline V lookup: CDR1 MNHEY, CDR2 SVGAGI. In nucleotides, the CDR3 is TGTGCCAGCAGTCACTGGACCGGCCGACGGAACTATGGCTACACCTTC. This translates into CASSHWTGRRNYGYTF.

This clone was seen just once. The chain joins TRBV6-5 to TRBJ2-5; D uncertain. Between the trimmed V and J ends, which lost 4 bases and 5 bases, there was a span of 17 bases. The CDR3 sequence is 15 residues long. Per germline, CDR1 MNHEY and CDR2 SVGAGI. In DNA form, the CDR3 reads TGTGCCAGCAGTTTGTCGAAGACCCGATCGGAGACCCAGTACTTC. It is translated as CASSLSKTRSETQYF.